This record looks at one T cell receptor beta chain sequence and its context. This specimen comes from a study of blood T cells in healthy people across ages. Trimming took 6 bases from V and 2 from J, leaving 11 bases between them. This CDR3 has 12 residues. Germline V CDR1 and CDR2: DFQATT, SNEGSKA (reference sequence). PCR was performed a second time for 7 to 11 cycles using a sample-barcoded 5' primer and a J-beta primer mix. TCRdb re-called the 5' RACE reads through MiXCR, storing one row per CDR3 protein. The sample holds approximately 1.5 million distinct CDR3 sequences, about 42% seen once. J is TRBJ2-7 and V is TRBV20-1; D is perhaps TRBD1 (5 bases). Material for sequencing was blood. This TCR derives from a woman in her late teens or twenties in good health. CDR3 region: CSAPTDTYEQYF. CDR3 DNA sequence: TGCAGTGCGCCGACAGATACCTACGAGCAGTACTTC.